The T cell receptor (beta chain) under discussion was sequenced for a study of T cell responses to AZD1222 COVID-19 vaccine. Overall study context: Second-dose groups at about 4 or about 12 weeks were pooled.

The assay was immunoSEQ multiplex PCR, and TCRdb's table has in-frame clones only and misses some. The table shows roughly 170,000 clones, with 88% occurring only once. Per the germline V gene, CDR1 is MDHEN and CDR2 is SYDVKM. The CDR3 length is 13 residues. V was shortened by 1 base and J by 5 bases, with 8 bases between the two germline ends. Sequences were derived from peripheral blood, sampled on day 0 of AZD1222 vaccination. The source is an adult in good health. This rearrangement joins TRBV28 to TRBJ2-5; perhaps TRBD1 as D (5 bases). DNA for the CDR3: TGTGCCAGCAGTTTATCGACAGTCGAGACCCAGTACTTC. Translated: CASSLSTVETQYF.